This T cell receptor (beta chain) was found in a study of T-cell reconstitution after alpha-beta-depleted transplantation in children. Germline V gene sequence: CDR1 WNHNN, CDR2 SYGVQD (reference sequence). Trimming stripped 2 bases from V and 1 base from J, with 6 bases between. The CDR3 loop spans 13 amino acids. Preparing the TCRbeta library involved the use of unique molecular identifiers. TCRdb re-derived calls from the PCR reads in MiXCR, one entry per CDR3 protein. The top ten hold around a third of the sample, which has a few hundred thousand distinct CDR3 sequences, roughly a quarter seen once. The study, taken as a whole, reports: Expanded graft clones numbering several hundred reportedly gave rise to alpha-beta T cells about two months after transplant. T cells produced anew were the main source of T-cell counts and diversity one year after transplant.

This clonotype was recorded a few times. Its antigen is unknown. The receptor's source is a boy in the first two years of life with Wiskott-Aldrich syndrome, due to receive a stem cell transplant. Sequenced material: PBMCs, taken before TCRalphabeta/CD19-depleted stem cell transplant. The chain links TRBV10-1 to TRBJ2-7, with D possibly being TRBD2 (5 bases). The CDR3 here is CASSEPGSYEQYF. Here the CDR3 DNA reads TGCGCCAGCAGTGAGCCGGGGTCCTACGAGCAGTACTTC.